Below are 3 T cell receptor beta chains sequenced from a single sample in a study of cytomegalovirus exposure and HLA in healthy donors. The PCR used 60 Vbeta and 13 Jbeta primers. Repertoires were generated with immunoSEQ multiplex PCR, while TCRdb's copy carries only in-frame clones and drops some. The sample records roughly 60,000 clones, about 70% being singletons. Sequencing was performed on PBMCs. The origin of the receptors is a woman aged 55-69 years in good health and CMV-seropositive.

The gene calls are TRBV2 and TRBJ1-1, with D tentatively TRBD1 (5 bases). The length of the CDR3 is 14 residues. Trimming stripped 0 bases from V and 4 bases from J, with 9 bases between. Germline CDR1 SNHLY, CDR2 FYNNEI. CDR3 amino acids: CASSEAGEGTEAFF. The CDR3 DNA sequence: TGTGCCAGCAGTGAAGCAGGGGAGGGCACTGAAGCTTTCTTT.

CDR3 residues: CASSLTPLTSGGANGELFF. The CDR3 DNA reads TGTGCCAGCAGCTTAACGCCCCTAACTAGCGGGGGGGCCAACGGGGAGCTGTTTTTT. The chain uses TRBV7-3 and TRBJ2-2; TRBD2 aligns across 13 bases. J was trimmed by 7 bases and V by 0 bases; bases with no gene match: 11. Germline V gives CDR1 SGHTA, CDR2 FQGTGA. The CDR3 totals 19 residues.

The chain carries TRBV2 and TRBJ1-2; 7 positions match TRBD1. The CDR3 is made up of 14 amino acids. Germline V gene data show CDR1 as SNHLY and CDR2 as FYNNEI. Losses at the gene ends were 4 bases for V and 3 bases for J; bases not matched to a gene: 5. The DNA for the CDR3 is TGTGCCAGCAGTGGGACGGACAGGTACTATGGCTACACCTTC. It is translated as CASSGTDRYYGYTF.